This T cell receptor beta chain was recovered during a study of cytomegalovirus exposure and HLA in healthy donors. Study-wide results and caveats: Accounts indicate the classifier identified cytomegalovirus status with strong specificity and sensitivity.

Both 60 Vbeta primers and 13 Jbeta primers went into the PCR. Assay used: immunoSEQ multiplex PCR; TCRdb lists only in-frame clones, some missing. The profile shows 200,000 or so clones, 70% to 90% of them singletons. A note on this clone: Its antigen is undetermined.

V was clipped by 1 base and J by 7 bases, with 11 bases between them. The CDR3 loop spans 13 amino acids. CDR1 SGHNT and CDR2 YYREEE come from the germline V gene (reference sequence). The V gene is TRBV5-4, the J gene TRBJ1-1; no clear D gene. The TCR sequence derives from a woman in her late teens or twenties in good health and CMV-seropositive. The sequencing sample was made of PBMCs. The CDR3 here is CASSLRNRSEAFF. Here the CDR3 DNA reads TGTGCCAGCAGCTTGAGAAATCGCAGTGAAGCTTTCTTT.